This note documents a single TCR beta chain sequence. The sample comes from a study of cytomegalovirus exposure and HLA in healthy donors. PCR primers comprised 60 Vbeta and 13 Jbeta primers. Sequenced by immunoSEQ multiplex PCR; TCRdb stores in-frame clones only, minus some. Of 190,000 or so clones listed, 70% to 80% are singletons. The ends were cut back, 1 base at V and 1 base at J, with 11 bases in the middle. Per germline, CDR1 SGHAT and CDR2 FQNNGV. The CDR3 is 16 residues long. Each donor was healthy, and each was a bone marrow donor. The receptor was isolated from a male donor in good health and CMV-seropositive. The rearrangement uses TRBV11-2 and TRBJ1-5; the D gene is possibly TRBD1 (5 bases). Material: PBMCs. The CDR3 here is CASSLAGGTSNQPQHF. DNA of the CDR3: TGTGCCAGCAGCTTAGCGGGCGGGACGAGCAATCAGCCCCAGCATTTT.